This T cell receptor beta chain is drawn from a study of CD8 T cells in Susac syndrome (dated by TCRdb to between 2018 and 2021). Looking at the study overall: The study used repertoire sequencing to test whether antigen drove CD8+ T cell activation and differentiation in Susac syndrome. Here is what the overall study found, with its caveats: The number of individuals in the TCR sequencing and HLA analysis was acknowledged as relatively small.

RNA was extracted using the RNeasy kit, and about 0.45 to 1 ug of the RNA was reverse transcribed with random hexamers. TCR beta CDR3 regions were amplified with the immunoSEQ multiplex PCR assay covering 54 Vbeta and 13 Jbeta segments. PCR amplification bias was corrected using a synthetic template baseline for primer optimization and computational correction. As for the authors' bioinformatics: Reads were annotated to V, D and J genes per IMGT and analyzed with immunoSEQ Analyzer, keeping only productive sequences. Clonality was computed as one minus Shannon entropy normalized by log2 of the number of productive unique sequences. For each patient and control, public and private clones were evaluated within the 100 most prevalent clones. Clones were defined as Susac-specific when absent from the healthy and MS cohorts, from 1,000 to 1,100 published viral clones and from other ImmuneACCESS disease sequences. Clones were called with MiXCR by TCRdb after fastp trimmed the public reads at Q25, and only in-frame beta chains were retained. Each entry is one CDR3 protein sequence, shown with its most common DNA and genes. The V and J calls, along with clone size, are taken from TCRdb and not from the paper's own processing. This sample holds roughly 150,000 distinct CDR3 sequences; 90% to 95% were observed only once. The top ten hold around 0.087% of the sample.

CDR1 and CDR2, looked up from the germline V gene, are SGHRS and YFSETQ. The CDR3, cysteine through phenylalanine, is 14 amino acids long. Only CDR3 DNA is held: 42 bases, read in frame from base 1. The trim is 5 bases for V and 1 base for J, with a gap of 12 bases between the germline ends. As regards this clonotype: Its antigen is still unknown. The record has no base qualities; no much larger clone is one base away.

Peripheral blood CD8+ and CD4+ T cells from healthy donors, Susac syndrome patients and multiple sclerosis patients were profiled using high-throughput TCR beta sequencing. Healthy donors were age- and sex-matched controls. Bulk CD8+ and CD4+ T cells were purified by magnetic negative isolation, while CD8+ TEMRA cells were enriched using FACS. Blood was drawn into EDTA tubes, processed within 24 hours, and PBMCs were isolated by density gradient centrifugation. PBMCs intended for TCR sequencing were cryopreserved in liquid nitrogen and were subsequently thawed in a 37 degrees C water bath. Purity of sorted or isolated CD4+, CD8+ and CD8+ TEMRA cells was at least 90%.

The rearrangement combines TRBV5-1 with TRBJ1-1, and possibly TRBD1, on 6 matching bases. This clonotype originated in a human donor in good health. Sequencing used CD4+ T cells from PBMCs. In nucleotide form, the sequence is TGCGCCAGCAGACCGGGGGGGGCGAACACTGAAGCTTTCTTT. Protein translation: CASRPGGANTEAFF.